Sequencing of this T cell receptor beta chain was carried out in a study of cytomegalovirus exposure and HLA in healthy donors. Study-wide results and limits: The study designated over 150 TCR beta chains cytomegalovirus-associated. It was reportedly the case that the classifier diagnosed cytomegalovirus status with high specificity and sensitivity.

Concerning this clone itself: What it binds is not known.

This CDR3 comprises 11 residues. V was shortened by 7 bases and J by 9 bases, with 10 bases between the two germline ends. CDR1 MNHEY and CDR2 SVGAGI come from the germline V gene. Profiling relied on immunoSEQ multiplex PCR, and the TCRdb table lists in-frame clones only, not all of them. Of under 250,000 clones in the sample, about 93% were seen once. The receptor's source is a woman in her late teens or twenties in good health and CMV-seronegative. The sequencing input was PBMCs. The chain uses TRBV6-5 and TRBJ2-1, with D uncertain. CDR3 in amino acids: CASMLVSEQFF. The DNA of the CDR3 is TGTGCCAGCATGCTTGTGAGTGAGCAGTTCTTC.